A single sample gave rise to the 30 T cell receptor beta chains below, sequenced in a study of T cells after yellow fever vaccination. One entry per CDR3 protein, called by TCRdb with MiXCR from the 5' RACE reads. The top ten hold about 16% of the sample, which has approximately 510,000 distinct CDR3 sequences, less than 25% seen once. Sequencing was performed on PBMCs, taken about 20 days after the first yellow fever vaccination. These receptors came from a man aged 18 to 29 who received the YFV17D yellow fever vaccine.

The CDR3 nucleotides read TGTGCCAGCAGCCGACGGACAGCGAACACTGAAGCTTTCTTT. It yields the protein CASSRRTANTEAFF. The J gene is TRBJ1-1, the V gene TRBV6-2 or TRBV6-3; weak D call: TRBD1 (6 bases). This CDR3 is 14 amino acids long. V was pared by 6 bases and J by 1 base, with 12 bases between. Germline V gene sequence: CDR1 MNHEY, CDR2 SVGEGT.

This chain uses TRBV18 with TRBJ2-5; tentatively, D is TRBD2 (6 bases). Per germline, CDR1 KGHSH and CDR2 LQKENI. Trimming shortened V by 6 bases and J by 5 bases, and 13 bases separated the two germline ends. This CDR3 contains 13 residues. The CDR3 spells CASSRSGRETQYF. The CDR3 region has the DNA TGTGCCAGCTCCAGGAGTGGGAGGGAGACCCAGTACTTC. Using reference TRBV18 and TRBJ2-5 for the parts outside the CDR3, the full variable domain is NAGVMQNPRHLVRRRGQEARLRCSPMKGHSHVYWYRQLPEEGLKFMVYLQKENIIDESGMPKERFSAEFPKEGPSILRIQQVVRGDSAAYFCASSRSGRETQYFGPGTRLLVL.

The chain recombines TRBV7-8 with TRBJ1-1, with TRBD1 matching over 9 bases. The CDR3 length is 16 residues. Germline V gene sequence: CDR1 SGHVS, CDR2 FQNEAQ. V lost 1 base, J lost 11 bases, and 14 bases stayed unmatched. As DNA, the CDR3 is TGTGCCAGCAGCTTAGGCCTGGACAGGGGCGCCCCGGCGGCTTTCTTT. Translating gives CASSLGLDRGAPAAFF.

This clonotype was observed a handful of times. The chain carries TRBV7-2 and TRBJ2-3; the D gene is possibly TRBD2 (6 bases). The CDR3 contains 16 residues. The V end was cut by 3 bases, the J end by 6 bases, with 19 bases between. CDR1 and CDR2 from the germline V gene are SGHTA and FQGNSA. The CDR3 coding sequence is TGTGCCAGCAGCTTGGGCCCGGGGGTAAAGAGGGATACGCAGTATTTT. Translation gives CASSLGPGVKRDTQYF.

Only a few counts were recorded for this clonotype. The chain employs TRBV5-5 and TRBJ2-7, with a possible D match to TRBD2 (6 bases). The CDR3 runs to 14 residues. The V gene's germline CDR1 is SGHKS and CDR2 YYEKEE (reference sequence). V lost 1 base and J 3 bases, leaving 11 bases between the germline ends. The CDR3 DNA reads TGTGCCAGCAGCTTGCGTGCCGGGGGCTACGAGCAGTACGTC. Its protein product is CASSLRAGGYEQYV.

This clonotype was seen only a few times. The chain is built from TRBV7-2 and TRBJ1-5; possibly TRBD1 for D (5 bases). This CDR3 contains 15 residues. The germline V and J ends were trimmed by 4 bases and 1 base, with 11 bases remaining between them. CDR1 and CDR2 from the germline V gene are SGHTA and FQGNSA. The CDR3 is CASSWLGESNQPQHF. The CDR3 nucleotides read TGTGCCAGCAGCTGGCTGGGGGAGAGCAATCAGCCCCAGCATTTT.

CDR3 sequence: CASSPKSPEVWGNTGELFF. CDR3 DNA sequence: TGTGCCAGCAGCCCGAAAAGCCCCGAGGTATGGGGAAACACCGGGGAGCTGTTTTTT. V and J are TRBV3-1 and TRBJ2-2; D remains unclear. V was trimmed by 4 bases and J by 2 bases, leaving 23 bases between them. There are 19 residues in the CDR3. Per the germline V gene, CDR1 is LGHDT and CDR2 is YNNKEL (reference sequence).

The genes are TRBV9 and TRBJ2-7; 13 nucleotides line up with TRBD2. There are 18 residues in the CDR3. After removal of 0 bases from V and 4 bases from J, the junction contained 10 bases not matched to a gene. The germline gives CDR1 SGDLS, CDR2 YYNGEE. In DNA, the CDR3 is TGTGCCAGCAGCGTAGAAGAGGGGACTAGCGGGGTACAATACGAGCAGTACGTC. Amino acids: CASSVEEGTSGVQYEQYV.

This clonotype has just a few counts. The rearrangement links TRBV10-3 to TRBJ1-1, with D perhaps TRBD1 (6 bases). Per the germline V gene, CDR1 is ENHRY and CDR2 is SYGVKD. Trimming took 4 bases from V and 8 from J, leaving 14 bases between them. This CDR3 has 13 residues. The CDR3 loop reads CAISGKGGDEAFF. The CDR3 DNA reads as TGTGCCATCAGTGGAAAGGGGGGTGACGAAGCTTTCTTT.

This sequence joins TRBV24-1 and TRBJ2-2; D not certain. V lost 3 bases and J lost 2, with 9 bases in between. In germline, CDR1 is KGHDR, CDR2 SFDVKD. The CDR3 loop spans 15 amino acids. The CDR3 spells CATSDTDGNTGELFF. DNA of the CDR3: TGTGCCACCAGTGATACGGACGGTAACACCGGGGAGCTGTTTTTT.

The J gene is TRBJ2-3, the V gene TRBV10-3, with D unresolved. Germline loops: CDR1 ENHRY, CDR2 SYGVKD. Trimming pared 0 bases from V and 7 bases from J, leaving 11 bases between. The CDR3 is 14 residues long. CDR3 in amino acids: CAISESGSINTQYF. The CDR3 region has the DNA TGTGCCATCAGTGAGTCTGGTTCCATCAATACGCAGTATTTT.

The chain combines TRBV27 with TRBJ2-2; no clear D gene. The CDR3 is 13 residues long. With 2 bases removed from V and 4 bases from J, the gap between germline ends came to 5 bases. Germline V gives CDR1 MNHEY, CDR2 SMNVEV (reference sequence). The CDR3 region has the DNA TGTGCCAGCAGTTTACAGATCACCGGGGAGCTGTTTTTT. It codes for CASSLQITGELFF.

Only a few counts were recorded for this clonotype. The chain has TRBV7-9 and TRBJ1-2; D possibly corresponds to TRBD1 (6 bases). Germline CDR1 reads SEHNR; CDR2 reads FQNEAQ (reference sequence). The CDR3 is 13 amino acids. The V end lost 5 bases, the J end lost 7 bases, and 14 bases lay between the germline ends. CDR3 sequence: CASSPRGSTGYTF. DNA for the CDR3: TGTGCCAGCAGCCCCAGGGGATCTACTGGCTACACCTTC.

The chain has TRBV24-1 and TRBJ2-2; TRBD2 might be the D (6 bases). CDR3 length: 17 residues. With 1 base removed from V and 2 bases from J, the gap between germline ends came to 13 bases. Germline CDR1 reads KGHDR; CDR2 reads SFDVKD. The CDR3 DNA follows: TGTGCCACCAGTGATTTAGGCTGGCGGGGAAACACCGGGGAGCTGTTTTTT. Protein sequence: CATSDLGWRGNTGELFF.

The J gene is TRBJ1-6, the V gene TRBV20-1; D gene uncertain. Germline values: CDR1 DFQATT, CDR2 SNEGSKA (reference sequence). V lost 5 bases and J lost 9, with 11 bases in between. The CDR3 has 12 amino acids. The CDR3 DNA is TGCAGTGCTTGGGGATCTATTTCACCCCTCCACTTT. It specifies CSAWGSISPLHF.

This chain links TRBV12-3 or TRBV12-4 with TRBJ1-4; 7 nucleotides match TRBD1. The CDR3 totals 16 residues. V dropped 6 bases and J dropped 0; count of bases not matched to a gene: 7. The CDR3 bases are TGTGCCAGCAGCCCGGGACAGTGGGCAACTAATGAAAAACTGTTTTTT. The encoded protein is CASSPGQWATNEKLFF.

This clonotype has more than one count but fewer than ten. J is TRBJ1-1 and V is TRBV4-3; D is undetermined. Trimming left V 0 bases short and J 0 bases short, with 14 bases between. The CDR3 contains 17 residues. Germline-derived CDR1 and CDR2 are LGHNA and YSLEER. The CDR3 protein is CASSQDYFRNVNTEAFF. CDR3 nucleotide sequence: TGCGCCAGCAGCCAAGATTACTTTAGAAACGTGAACACTGAAGCTTTCTTT.

The chain recombines TRBV4-3 with TRBJ2-2; D unresolved. V was trimmed by 5 bases and J by 3 bases, leaving 10 bases between them. CDR1 and CDR2 (germline): LGHNA, YSLEER. This CDR3 has 14 residues. CDR3 DNA: TGCGCCAGCAGCTTCACGCTATACACCGGGGAGCTGTTTTTT. Translating it yields CASSFTLYTGELFF.

This clonotype has a handful of counts. The V and J genes are TRBV20-1 and TRBJ2-5; TRBD2 is a possible D gene (6 bases). V shed 0 bases and J shed 6 bases, with 14 bases lying between them. Germline V gene sequence: CDR1 DFQATT, CDR2 SNEGSKA (reference sequence). The length of the CDR3 is 14 residues. The CDR3 reads CSARDSLATKTQYF. The DNA for the CDR3 is TGCAGTGCTAGAGATAGCCTAGCGACGAAGACCCAGTACTTC.

This rearrangement joins TRBV4-1 to TRBJ1-3; no clear D gene. Germline values: CDR1 MGHRA, CDR2 YSYEKL. The CDR3 has 13 amino acids. V lost 6 bases, J lost 6 bases, and 12 bases lay in between. Here the CDR3 DNA reads TGCGCCAGCAGGGGGTTATCTTTAAACACCATATATTTT. As protein: CASRGLSLNTIYF.

This chain links TRBV20-1 with TRBJ2-2; D perhaps matches TRBD1 (5 bases). The CDR3 has 13 residues. Germline V gene data show CDR1 as DFQATT and CDR2 as SNEGSKA (reference sequence). V was shortened by 3 bases and J by 5 bases, with 10 bases between the two germline ends. CDR3 DNA sequence: TGCAGTGCTAGGGACATAGTAACCGGGGAGCTGTTTTTT. This translates into CSARDIVTGELFF.

The V and J genes are TRBV7-2 and TRBJ2-1; D is uncertain. Trimming pared 1 base from V and 6 bases from J, leaving 10 bases between. Germline CDR1 SGHTA, CDR2 FQGNSA. This CDR3 contains 14 residues. The CDR3 nucleotides are TGTGCCAGCAGCTTAGGTCAGGTGGTCAATGAGCAGTTCTTC. Encoded protein: CASSLGQVVNEQFF.

The chain employs TRBV7-9 and TRBJ1-1, with TRBD1 as a possible D gene (5 bases). This CDR3 is built from 15 residues. The V end was cut by 5 bases, the J end by 5 bases, with 18 bases between. Germline V gene data show CDR1 as SEHNR and CDR2 as FQNEAQ (reference sequence). In DNA, the CDR3 is TGTGCCAGCAGCCAGACCTCTCCGGGGGTGACTGAAGCTTTCTTT. This gives the protein CASSQTSPGVTEAFF.

The gene calls are TRBV11-2 and TRBJ2-7; TRBD1 might be the D (5 bases). The CDR3 is 12 amino acids. Trimming pared 1 base from V and 4 bases from J, leaving 5 bases between. Germline CDR1 SGHAT, CDR2 FQNNGV. The CDR3 reads CASSLGQYEQYV. The CDR3 nucleotides are TGTGCCAGCAGCTTAGGACAGTACGAGCAGTACGTC.

V usage is TRBV3-1 and J usage is TRBJ1-1, with D possibly matching TRBD1 (6 bases). This CDR3 region has 13 residues. Per germline, CDR1 LGHDT and CDR2 YNNKEL (reference sequence). V lost 4 bases and J 4 bases, leaving 10 bases between the germline ends. CDR3 sequence: CASSLTGSTEAFF. CDR3 in DNA: TGTGCCAGCAGCCTAACAGGGAGCACTGAAGCTTTCTTT.

This clonotype came up many times. This chain links TRBV4-3 with TRBJ2-3; weak D call: TRBD2 (5 bases). The germline V and J ends were trimmed by 2 bases and 6 bases, with 12 bases remaining between them. Germline CDR1 is LGHNA and CDR2 is YSLEER. The CDR3 contains 14 residues. CDR3 residues: CASSQSYSADTQYF. The CDR3 nucleotides read TGCGCCAGCAGCCAATCTTATAGCGCGGATACGCAGTATTTT.

Ten or more counts support this clonotype. Germline and junction disagree at one end, which may indicate a read error. J is TRBJ1-1 and V is TRBV6-5; unclear D gene. Germline CDR1 is MNHEY and CDR2 is SVGAGI. This CDR3 has 11 amino acids. The CDR3 nucleotides are TGCGCCAGCAGGATGAACACTGAAGCTTTCTTT. This encodes CASRMNTEAFF.

The genes are TRBV7-9 and TRBJ1-4, with unresolved D. The V end lost 5 bases, the J end lost 15 bases, and 22 bases lay between the germline ends. CDR1 and CDR2 (germline): SEHNR, FQNEAQ (reference sequence). The CDR3 is 14 amino acids. The CDR3 spells CASSRSGEGSSVFF. The CDR3 region has the DNA TGTGCCAGCAGCCGAAGTGGCGAGGGATCGTCGGTGTTTTTT.

The V call is TRBV28, the J call TRBJ1-4; D ambiguous. CDR3 size: 13 residues. Germline CDR1 and CDR2: MDHEN and SYDVKM. The V end was cut by 5 bases, the J end by 7 bases, with 11 bases between. The CDR3 DNA reads TGTGCCAGCAGTACCCCGGTGGGTGAAAAACTGTTTTTT. This codes for CASSTPVGEKLFF.

This clonotype has just a few counts. This chain links TRBV5-1 with TRBJ1-1; a possible D gene is TRBD1 (5 bases). The CDR3 has 13 residues. Trimming cost V 0 bases and J 7 bases, with 10 bases left between them. Germline V gene sequence: CDR1 SGHRS, CDR2 YFSETQ. CDR3: CASSLDPGGEAFF. CDR3 DNA sequence: TGCGCCAGCAGCTTGGACCCCGGGGGTGAAGCTTTCTTT. Full variable domain (rest looked up from reference TRBV5-1 and TRBJ1-1): KAGVTQTPRYLIKTRGQQVTLSCSPISGHRSVSWYQQTPGQGLQFLFEYFSETQRNKGNFPGRFSGRQFSNSRSEMNVSTLELGDSALYLCASSLDPGGEAFFGQGTRLTVV.